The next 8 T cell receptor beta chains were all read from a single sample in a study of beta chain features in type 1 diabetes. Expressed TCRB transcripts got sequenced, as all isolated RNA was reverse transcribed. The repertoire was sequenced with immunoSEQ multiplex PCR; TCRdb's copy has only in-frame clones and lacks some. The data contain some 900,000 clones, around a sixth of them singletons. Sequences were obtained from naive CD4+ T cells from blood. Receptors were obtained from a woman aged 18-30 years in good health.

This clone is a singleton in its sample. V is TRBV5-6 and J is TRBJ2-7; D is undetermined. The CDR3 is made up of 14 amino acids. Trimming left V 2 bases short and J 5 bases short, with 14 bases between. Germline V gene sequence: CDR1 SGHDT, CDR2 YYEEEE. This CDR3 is CASSFGSIINEQYF. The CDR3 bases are TGTGCCAGCAGCTTTGGTAGCATTATCAACGAGCAGTACTTC.

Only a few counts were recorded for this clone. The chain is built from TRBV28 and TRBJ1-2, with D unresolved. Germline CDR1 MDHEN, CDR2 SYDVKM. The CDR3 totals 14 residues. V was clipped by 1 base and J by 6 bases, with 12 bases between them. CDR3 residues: CASSLSRIGDGYTF. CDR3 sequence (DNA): TGTGCCAGCAGTTTATCCCGGATCGGTGATGGCTACACCTTC.

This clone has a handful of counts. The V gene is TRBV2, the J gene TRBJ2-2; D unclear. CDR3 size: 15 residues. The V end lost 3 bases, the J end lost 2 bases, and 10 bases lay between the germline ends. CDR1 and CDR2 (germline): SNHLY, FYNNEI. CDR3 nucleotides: TGTGCCAGCAGTGAGCTCCAACTCAACACCGGGGAGCTGTTTTTT. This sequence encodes CASSELQLNTGELFF.

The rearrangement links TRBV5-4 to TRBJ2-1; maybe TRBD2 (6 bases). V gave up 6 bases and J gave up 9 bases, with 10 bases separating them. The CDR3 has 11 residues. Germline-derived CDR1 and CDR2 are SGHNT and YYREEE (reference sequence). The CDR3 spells CASTLGGEQFF. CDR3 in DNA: TGTGCCAGCACCCTGGGAGGTGAGCAGTTCTTC. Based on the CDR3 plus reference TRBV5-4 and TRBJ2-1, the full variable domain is ETGVTQSPTHLIKTRGQQVTLRCSSQSGHNTVSWYQQALGQGPQFIFQYYREEENGRGNFPPRFSGLQFPNYSSELNVNALELDDSALYLCASTLGGEQFFGPGTRLTVL.

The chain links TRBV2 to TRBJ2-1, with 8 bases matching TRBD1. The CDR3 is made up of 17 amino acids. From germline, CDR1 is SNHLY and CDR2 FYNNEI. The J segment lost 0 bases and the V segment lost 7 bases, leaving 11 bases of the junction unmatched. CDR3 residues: CASNGQGYFPSYNEQFF. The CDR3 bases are TGTGCCAGCAACGGACAGGGTTATTTTCCCTCCTACAATGAGCAGTTCTTC.

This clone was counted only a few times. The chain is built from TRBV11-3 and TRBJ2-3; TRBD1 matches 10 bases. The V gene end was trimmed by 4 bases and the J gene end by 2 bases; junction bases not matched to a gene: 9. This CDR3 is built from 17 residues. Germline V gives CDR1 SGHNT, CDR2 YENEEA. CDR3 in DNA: TGTGCCAGCAGCTCCAGGGGACAGGGGACCTCCACAGATACGCAGTATTTT. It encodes CASSSRGQGTSTDTQYF. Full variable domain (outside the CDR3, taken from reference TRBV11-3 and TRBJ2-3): EAGVVQSPRYKIIEKKQPVAFWCNPISGHNTLYWYLQNLGQGPELLIRYENEEAVDDSQLPKDRFSAERLKGVDSTLKIQPAELGDSAVYLCASSSRGQGTSTDTQYFGPGTRLTVL.

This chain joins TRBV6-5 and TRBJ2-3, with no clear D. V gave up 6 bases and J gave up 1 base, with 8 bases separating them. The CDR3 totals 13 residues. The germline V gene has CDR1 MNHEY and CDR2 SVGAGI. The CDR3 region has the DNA TGTGCCAGCAGCCCATCAGGCACAGATACGCAGTATTTT. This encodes CASSPSGTDTQYF.

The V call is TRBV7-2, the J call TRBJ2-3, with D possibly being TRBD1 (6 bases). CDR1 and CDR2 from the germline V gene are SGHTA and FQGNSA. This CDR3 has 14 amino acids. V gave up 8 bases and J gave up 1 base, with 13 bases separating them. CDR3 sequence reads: CASAVQGGTDTQYF. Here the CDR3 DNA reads TGTGCCAGCGCAGTACAGGGTGGCACAGATACGCAGTATTTT. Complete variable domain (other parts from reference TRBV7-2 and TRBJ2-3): GAGVSQSPSNKVTEKGKDVELRCDPISGHTALYWYRQSLGQGLEFLIYFQGNSAPDKSGLPSDRFSAERTGGSVSTLTIQRTQQEDSAVYLCASAVQGGTDTQYFGPGTRLTVL.